The present T cell receptor beta chain was sequenced within a study of blood T cells in healthy people across ages. The study's findings and limits: A roughly linear fall in TCR beta diversity per million T cells was seen with increasing age. Expanded clonotype changes were possibly confounded by unknown donor CMV status.

A second 7 to 11 cycle PCR used barcoded and J-beta primers. MiXCR, applied by TCRdb to the 5' RACE reads, yields one record per CDR3 protein. The profile shows roughly 930,000 distinct CDR3 sequences, 48% of them singletons. This clonotype was seen a handful of times. Antigen specificity is unknown. Trimming took 4 bases from V and 7 from J, leaving 8 bases between them. Germline V gene data show CDR1 as MGHRA and CDR2 as YSYEKL. The CDR3 is 12 amino acids. Specimen: blood. V and J are TRBV4-1 and TRBJ2-4; D is unclear. The TCR sequence derives from a man aged 25-40 years in good health. This chain's CDR3 is CASSPSANIQYF. The DNA for the CDR3 is TGCGCCAGCAGCCCCTCCGCCAACATTCAGTACTTC.